This T cell receptor beta chain appears in the sequencing data of a study of identical twins. MiXCR, run by TCRdb on the 5' RACE reads, gives a single entry per CDR3 protein. The sample comprises approximately 690,000 distinct CDR3 sequences, over 5% of which are singletons, and 1.5% to 2% rests with the top ten. The germline V gene encodes CDR1 SGHRS and CDR2 YFSETQ. This CDR3 spans 16 amino acids. Trimming pared 0 bases from V and 6 bases from J, leaving 16 bases between. This clonotype was seen ten or more times. Sequencing used naive T cells sorted from blood. The sequence was collected from a man aged 18 to 29 in good health. V is TRBV5-1 and J is TRBJ2-1; D may be TRBD2 (6 bases). CDR3 bases: TGCGCCAGCAGCTTGGCGCTTCGGCAGGGAGGCAATGAGCAGTTCTTC. The encoded protein is CASSLALRQGGNEQFF. Together with reference TRBV5-1 and TRBJ2-1, the CDR3 gives the full variable domain: KAGVTQTPRYLIKTRGQQVTLSCSPISGHRSVSWYQQTPGQGLQFLFEYFSETQRNKGNFPGRFSGRQFSNSRSEMNVSTLELGDSALYLCASSLALRQGGNEQFFGPGTRLTVL.